Listed below are T cell receptor beta chains from one sample, sequenced in a study of STAT5B mutations in CD4+ large granular lymphocyte leukemia. Clones were read by immunoSEQ multiplex PCR, and TCRdb kept only the in-frame ones, dropping some. The sample holds some 45,000 clones, roughly 85% seen once. Specimen: CD4+ T cells from blood buffy coats. These receptors originate from a human donor in good health. Each CDR3 is given with its conserved first and last residue. Each record gives: D gene, clone size, V gene, J gene, CDR3 DNA, CDR3 protein. D genes are given only for firm matches. Clone size is not always given. Where it is, it says once, few, many or a class for expanded clones.

d_call: TRBD1; clone_size: .; v_call: TRBV27; j_call: TRBJ2-7; cdr3_nt: TGTGCCGCAAAGCGGACAGGGAGCCCCTACGAGCAGTACTTC; cdr3_aa: CAAKRTGSPYEQYF
d_call: TRBD1; clone_size: .; v_call: TRBV28; j_call: TRBJ1-3; cdr3_nt: TGTGCCAGCAGTACCCCAGGGGGCGCGGTGGGAAACACCATATATTTT; cdr3_aa: CASSTPGGAVGNTIYF
d_call: TRBD1; clone_size: .; v_call: TRBV10-3; j_call: TRBJ1-1; cdr3_nt: TGTGCCATCGGGGGACAGCCGAACACTGAAGCTTTCTTT; cdr3_aa: CAIGGQPNTEAFF
d_call: TRBD1; clone_size: .; v_call: TRBV19; j_call: TRBJ2-7; cdr3_nt: TGTGCCAGTAGTATTCGGACAGGGGAAAAAGAGCAGTACTTC; cdr3_aa: CASSIRTGEKEQYF
d_call: TRBD2; clone_size: .; v_call: TRBV4-2; j_call: TRBJ2-5; cdr3_nt: TGTGCCAGCAGAAGCGGGGATCAAGAGACCCAGTACTTC; cdr3_aa: CASRSGDQETQYF
d_call: .; clone_size: .; v_call: TRBV19; j_call: TRBJ2-3; cdr3_nt: TGTGCCAGTAGTACCGGGACGTCCATTGGGGATACGCAGTATTTT; cdr3_aa: CASSTGTSIGDTQYF
d_call: .; clone_size: .; v_call: TRBV11-3; j_call: TRBJ1-2; cdr3_nt: TGTGCCAGCAGCTCGCGTCAGGGAAATCGAGGCTACACCTTC; cdr3_aa: CASSSRQGNRGYTF
d_call: .; clone_size: .; v_call: TRBV19; j_call: TRBJ2-3; cdr3_nt: TGTGCCAGTAGTACCTCCGGGACCATTAATACGCAGTATTTT; cdr3_aa: CASSTSGTINTQYF
d_call: .; clone_size: .; v_call: TRBV6-1; j_call: TRBJ1-1; cdr3_nt: TGTGCCAGTGGTTTCATGAACACTGAAGCTTTCTTT; cdr3_aa: CASGFMNTEAFF
d_call: .; clone_size: once; v_call: TRBV5-1; j_call: TRBJ2-1; cdr3_nt: TGCGCCAGCAGCTTGCCAGACTCCTACAATGAGCAGTTCTTC; cdr3_aa: CASSLPDSYNEQFF
d_call: .; clone_size: few; v_call: TRBV2; j_call: TRBJ1-1; cdr3_nt: TGTGCCAGCAGGCGGGACGGGCCGTCTGAAGCTTTCTTT; cdr3_aa: CASRRDGPSEAFF
d_call: .; clone_size: .; v_call: TRBV6-1; j_call: TRBJ2-7; cdr3_nt: TGTGCCAGCAGTTCCGGGATGCTAAGGTCCCTCGAGCAGTACTTC; cdr3_aa: CASSSGMLRSLEQYF
d_call: TRBD2; clone_size: .; v_call: TRBV5-4; j_call: TRBJ2-4; cdr3_nt: TGTGCCAGCAGCTTGTCGTCGGGAGGGATGGGAAACATTCAGTACTTC; cdr3_aa: CASSLSSGGMGNIQYF
d_call: .; clone_size: .; v_call: TRBV11-2; j_call: TRBJ2-7; cdr3_nt: TGTGCCAGCAGCTTAGATCAGGGTCTCGGGCAGTACTTC; cdr3_aa: CASSLDQGLGQYF
d_call: .; clone_size: .; v_call: TRBV18; j_call: TRBJ2-3; cdr3_nt: TGTGCCAGCTCACGTCAAGCGGGTGGAACAGATACGCAGTATTTT; cdr3_aa: CASSRQAGGTDTQYF
d_call: TRBD2; clone_size: .; v_call: TRBV5-4; j_call: TRBJ2-7; cdr3_nt: TGTGCCAGCAGCCCAGGACTAGCGGGGGAGCAGTACTTC; cdr3_aa: CASSPGLAGEQYF
d_call: .; clone_size: .; v_call: TRBV9; j_call: TRBJ2-3; cdr3_nt: TGTGCCAGCAGCGGCCGACAACTTAGCACAGATACGCAGTATTTT; cdr3_aa: CASSGRQLSTDTQYF
d_call: .; clone_size: .; v_call: TRBV7-9; j_call: TRBJ1-1; cdr3_nt: TGTGCCAGCAGCTACCAGGCCACTGAAGCTTTCTTT; cdr3_aa: CASSYQATEAFF
d_call: .; clone_size: .; v_call: TRBV5-1; j_call: TRBJ1-1; cdr3_nt: TGCGCCAGCAGCTTACAGGGCCAGAACACTGAAGCTTTCTTT; cdr3_aa: CASSLQGQNTEAFF
d_call: .; clone_size: .; v_call: TRBV28; j_call: TRBJ1-3; cdr3_nt: TGTGCCAGCAGTTTAAGCTCTGGAAACACCATATATTTT; cdr3_aa: CASSLSSGNTIYF
d_call: .; clone_size: .; v_call: TRBV5-6; j_call: TRBJ2-7; cdr3_nt: TGTGCCAGCAGGGGGTACGGGGAAAGCTACGAGCAGTACTTC; cdr3_aa: CASRGYGESYEQYF
d_call: .; clone_size: .; v_call: TRBV28; j_call: TRBJ1-1; cdr3_nt: TGTGCCAGCAGTCTCTCGCAGGGAATGAACACTGAAGCTTTCTTT; cdr3_aa: CASSLSQGMNTEAFF
d_call: .; clone_size: .; v_call: TRBV29-1; j_call: TRBJ2-3; cdr3_nt: TGCAGCGTTGCCGGGTTTGGGACAGATACGCAGTATTTT; cdr3_aa: CSVAGFGTDTQYF
d_call: .; clone_size: once; v_call: TRBV5-1; j_call: TRBJ2-6; cdr3_nt: TGCGCCAGCAGCCCCAGGGTTTCTGGGGCCAACGTCCTGACTTTC; cdr3_aa: CASSPRVSGANVLTF
d_call: .; clone_size: .; v_call: TRBV10-3; j_call: TRBJ1-1; cdr3_nt: TGTGCCATCAGTGAGAGGACAGCAGCCGGGGCCCTTGAAGCTTTCTTT; cdr3_aa: CAISERTAAGALEAFF
d_call: TRBD1; clone_size: few; v_call: TRBV19; j_call: TRBJ2-7; cdr3_nt: TGTGCCAGTAGTATGAGCGGACAGGGGGGCTACGAGCAGTACTTC; cdr3_aa: CASSMSGQGGYEQYF
d_call: TRBD2; clone_size: .; v_call: TRBV7-8; j_call: TRBJ2-7; cdr3_nt: TGTGCCACACGACTAGCGGAGCTTAGCTCCTACGAGCAGTACTTC; cdr3_aa: CATRLAELSSYEQYF
d_call: .; clone_size: .; v_call: TRBV5-6; j_call: TRBJ2-4; cdr3_nt: TGTGCCAGCAGCTTACGAGACCAAAACATTCAGTACTTC; cdr3_aa: CASSLRDQNIQYF
d_call: TRBD1; clone_size: once; v_call: TRBV18; j_call: TRBJ2-7; cdr3_nt: TGTGCCAGCTCACCACGACAGGGCCGGGAGCAGTACTTC; cdr3_aa: CASSPRQGREQYF
d_call: TRBD2; clone_size: .; v_call: TRBV7-2; j_call: TRBJ2-4; cdr3_nt: TGTGCCAGCAGCTCTAGCGGGACCAGTAACATTCAGTACTTC; cdr3_aa: CASSSSGTSNIQYF
d_call: TRBD2; clone_size: .; v_call: TRBV11-2; j_call: TRBJ2-7; cdr3_nt: TGTGCCAGCAGCAACGAACCTGGACTAGCGGGAGGCTACGAGCAGTACTTC; cdr3_aa: CASSNEPGLAGGYEQYF
d_call: TRBD1; clone_size: .; v_call: TRBV7-8; j_call: TRBJ1-1; cdr3_nt: TGTGCCAGCAGCTTAGGGCGGGACAGGGCGAACACTGAAGCTTTCTTT; cdr3_aa: CASSLGRDRANTEAFF
d_call: .; clone_size: .; v_call: TRBV5-1; j_call: TRBJ1-3; cdr3_nt: TGCGCCAGCAGCTTGGACAGGGCCGGAAACACCATATATTTT; cdr3_aa: CASSLDRAGNTIYF
d_call: .; clone_size: .; v_call: TRBV10-2; j_call: TRBJ2-7; cdr3_nt: TGCGCCAGCAGTGAAGTAGGTCCTGGATCCGCCGAGCAGTACTTC; cdr3_aa: CASSEVGPGSAEQYF
d_call: TRBD2; clone_size: few; v_call: TRBV5-1; j_call: TRBJ2-7; cdr3_nt: TGCGCCAGCAGCCCGGGAGGACTAGCGGGTAGCTCCTACGAGCAGTACTTC; cdr3_aa: CASSPGGLAGSSYEQYF
d_call: TRBD1; clone_size: .; v_call: TRBV27; j_call: TRBJ1-1; cdr3_nt: TGTGCCAGCAGTTTATCGCCGACAGGGGGCAACACTGAAGCTTTCTTT; cdr3_aa: CASSLSPTGGNTEAFF
d_call: .; clone_size: .; v_call: TRBV4-1; j_call: TRBJ1-1; cdr3_nt: TGCGCCAGCAGCCAAGAGAAGGGTAATCGGACTGAAGCTTTCTTT; cdr3_aa: CASSQEKGNRTEAFF
d_call: .; clone_size: .; v_call: TRBV7-2; j_call: TRBJ2-7; cdr3_nt: TGTGCCAGCAGCCAGGGTCCCTACGAGCAGTACTTC; cdr3_aa: CASSQGPYEQYF
d_call: TRBD2; clone_size: .; v_call: TRBV30; j_call: TRBJ2-3; cdr3_nt: TGTGCCTGGGAGGGTAGGGCGAACCGCGGGGGAGATACGCAGTATTTT; cdr3_aa: CAWEGRANRGGDTQYF
d_call: TRBD2; clone_size: .; v_call: TRBV30; j_call: TRBJ2-2; cdr3_nt: TGTGCCTGGAAAGCGGGGGGGACCGGGGAGCTGTTTTTT; cdr3_aa: CAWKAGGTGELFF
d_call: .; clone_size: .; v_call: TRBV11-3; j_call: TRBJ2-1; cdr3_nt: TGTGCCAGCAGCTCACGCGTAGGGGACCACTACAATGAGCAGTTCTTC; cdr3_aa: CASSSRVGDHYNEQFF
d_call: TRBD1; clone_size: few; v_call: TRBV28; j_call: TRBJ2-7; cdr3_nt: TGTGCCAGCAATCGCCAGGGGGCTCGTAAGGGATACGAGCAGTACTTC; cdr3_aa: CASNRQGARKGYEQYF
d_call: .; clone_size: .; v_call: TRBV10-2; j_call: TRBJ1-5; cdr3_nt: TGCGCCAGCAGTGAGGCAGGGCCGAATAATCAGCCCCAGCATTTT; cdr3_aa: CASSEAGPNNQPQHF
d_call: TRBD1; clone_size: few; v_call: TRBV6-1; j_call: TRBJ1-3; cdr3_nt: TGTGCCAGCATCCGGACAGGGGCTGGAAACACCATATATTTT; cdr3_aa: CASIRTGAGNTIYF
d_call: TRBD2; clone_size: .; v_call: TRBV4-3; j_call: TRBJ2-1; cdr3_nt: TGCGCCAGCAGCCAGCTGGGACTAGCGGGAGGGTTCAATGAGCAGTTCTTC; cdr3_aa: CASSQLGLAGGFNEQFF
d_call: .; clone_size: few; v_call: TRBV15; j_call: TRBJ1-4; cdr3_nt: TGTGCCACCAGCAGAGTCCCATCTCAAAGTTTGTTTTTT; cdr3_aa: CATSRVPSQSLFF
d_call: TRBD1; clone_size: .; v_call: TRBV6-1; j_call: TRBJ2-7; cdr3_nt: TGTGCCAGCAGTGAATTTCTTAGGGACAGGGGGCGGAACGAGCAGTACTTC; cdr3_aa: CASSEFLRDRGRNEQYF
d_call: TRBD1; clone_size: .; v_call: TRBV7-2; j_call: TRBJ1-1; cdr3_nt: TGTGCCAGCAGCTTAGGACAGGGGTCGATGAATGCTTTCTTT; cdr3_aa: CASSLGQGSMNAFF
d_call: TRBD2; clone_size: .; v_call: TRBV13; j_call: TRBJ2-3; cdr3_nt: TGTGCCAGCAGCTTCAAGACTAGCGGTAGCACAGATACGCAGTATTTT; cdr3_aa: CASSFKTSGSTDTQYF
d_call: .; clone_size: .; v_call: TRBV7-8; j_call: TRBJ2-7; cdr3_nt: TGTGCCAGCAGCTCGCGACAGGCCCTCTACTCCTACGAGCAGTACTTC; cdr3_aa: CASSSRQALYSYEQYF
d_call: .; clone_size: once; v_call: TRBV15; j_call: TRBJ1-2; cdr3_nt: TGTGCCACCAGCAGAGGAGAAACGGCCGGGGGCTACACCTTC; cdr3_aa: CATSRGETAGGYTF
d_call: .; clone_size: .; v_call: TRBV11-1; j_call: TRBJ2-4; cdr3_nt: TGTGCCAGCACCCTCTTCTCAGGGTGGAAAAACATTCAGTACTTC; cdr3_aa: CASTLFSGWKNIQYF
d_call: .; clone_size: .; v_call: TRBV5-1; j_call: TRBJ2-7; cdr3_nt: TGCGCCAGCAATCCAGGGGGGGCTAACTACGAGCAGTACTTC; cdr3_aa: CASNPGGANYEQYF
d_call: .; clone_size: .; v_call: TRBV25-1; j_call: TRBJ2-1; cdr3_nt: TGTGCCAGCAGCCCCTTGGGGTACAATGAGCAGTTCTTC; cdr3_aa: CASSPLGYNEQFF
d_call: .; clone_size: .; v_call: TRBV4-1; j_call: TRBJ1-5; cdr3_nt: TGCGCCAGCAGCCAAGTTTTGAGCAATCAGCCCCAGCATTTT; cdr3_aa: CASSQVLSNQPQHF
d_call: .; clone_size: .; v_call: TRBV28; j_call: TRBJ1-5; cdr3_nt: TGTGCCAGCAGTTGGCCTAGAAGGGGTAGCAATCAGCCCCAGCATTTT; cdr3_aa: CASSWPRRGSNQPQHF
d_call: .; clone_size: .; v_call: TRBV5-1; j_call: TRBJ2-1; cdr3_nt: TGCGCCAGCAGAAAGGGGGGGATTTCCTACAATGAGCAGTTCTTC; cdr3_aa: CASRKGGISYNEQFF
d_call: .; clone_size: .; v_call: TRBV6-5; j_call: TRBJ2-7; cdr3_nt: TGTGCCAGCAGCCCAGGACAGATTTACGAGCAGTACTTC; cdr3_aa: CASSPGQIYEQYF
d_call: TRBD2; clone_size: .; v_call: TRBV28; j_call: TRBJ2-5; cdr3_nt: TGTGCCAGCAGTTTAGGACTAGCGGGAGTAAGAGAGACCCAGTACTTC; cdr3_aa: CASSLGLAGVRETQYF
d_call: TRBD2; clone_size: .; v_call: TRBV5-4; j_call: TRBJ2-1; cdr3_nt: TGTGCCAGCAGCTCCCTCCTCAGACTAGCGGGTCCCGAAAATGAGCAGTTCTTC; cdr3_aa: CASSSLLRLAGPENEQFF